Listed below are T cell receptor beta chains from one sample, sequenced in a study of cytomegalovirus exposure and HLA in healthy donors. The repertoire was sequenced with immunoSEQ multiplex PCR; TCRdb's copy has only in-frame clones and lacks some. The data hold 280,000 or so clones, with roughly 90% observed a single time. Input material: PBMCs. All receptors derive from a young woman in good health and CMV-seronegative. Each CDR3 is given with its conserved first and last residue. A D gene is named only where the DNA matches it firmly. Rows may omit the clone size; those that give it use once, few, many or a size class.

NA NA TRBJ1-1 TRBV6-1 TGTGCCAGCAGTGAAACCCTGAGCACTGAAGCTTTCTTT CASSETLSTEAFF
TRBD1 few TRBJ1-6 TRBV6-5 TGTGCCAGCAGCCCAGGGGGGCGGATTTCACCCCTCCACTTT CASSPGGRISPLHF
TRBD2 NA TRBJ2-2 TRBV28 TGTGCCAGCAGTTGGCCTAGCGGGACCGGGGAGCTGTTTTTT CASSWPSGTGELFF
NA few TRBJ1-5 TRBV6-5 TGTGCCGCCGGACAGCCTAGCAATCAGCCCCAGCATTTT CAAGQPSNQPQHF
TRBD1 once TRBJ2-7 TRBV28 TGTGCCAGCAGTTCGACAGGGGTGAGTGGGTTGAAGTACTTC CASSSTGVSGLKYF
NA NA TRBJ1-2 TRBV12-5 TGTGCTAGTGCCCAGCCTTTGACTCACTATGGCTACACCTTC CASAQPLTHYGYTF
TRBD1 NA TRBJ2-7 TRBV11-2 TGTGCCAGCAGCTTCGGACAGGGGGCGGGTGAGCAGTACTTC CASSFGQGAGEQYF
TRBD2 NA TRBJ2-3 TRBV28 TGTGCCAGCAGTTTCCCTTTAGCGGGCGTCCACACAGATACGCAGTATTTT CASSFPLAGVHTDTQYF
TRBD2 NA TRBJ2-2 TRBV27 TGTGCCAGCAGTTTTTCGGGAGGCACCGGGGAGCTGTTTTTT CASSFSGGTGELFF
NA NA TRBJ2-2 TRBV7-2 TGTGCCAGCAGCTTTTACAGGAGCAACACCGGGGAGCTGTTTTTT CASSFYRSNTGELFF
NA few TRBJ1-5 TRBV4-2 TGTGCCAGCAGCCAAGATAGGGGCCAGGGGACCCAGCCCCAGCATTTT CASSQDRGQGTQPQHF
NA NA TRBJ2-7 TRBV7-8 TGTGCCAGCCCGGGACAAGCATACGAGCAGTACTTC CASPGQAYEQYF
NA NA TRBJ2-7 TRBV9 TGTGCCAGCAGCCCCCGGGACACACCCTACGAGCAGTACTTC CASSPRDTPYEQYF
NA once TRBJ1-2 TRBV5-1 TGCGCCAGCAGCTTGAGGACAGAGGATGGCTACACCTTC CASSLRTEDGYTF
NA NA TRBJ2-1 TRBV6-1 TGTGCCAGCAGTGAAGTTAGGTTTGCGGGCGGTGCGGGAATTAACAATGAGCAGTTCTTC CASSEVRFAGGAGINNEQFF
NA NA TRBJ2-3 TRBV2 TGTGCCAGCAGGGATAGCGGTGGGGATACGCAGTATTTT CASRDSGGDTQYF
TRBD2 NA TRBJ2-7 TRBV19 TGTGCCAGTAGTCCCCTTTCGGCTAGCGGAACCTACGAGCAGTACTTC CASSPLSASGTYEQYF
NA NA TRBJ1-1 TRBV28 TGTGCCAGCCCGAAGGACAGGAACACTGAAGCTTTCTTT CASPKDRNTEAFF
NA once TRBJ1-6 TRBV6-5 TGTGCCAGCAGACGAGGGACACAGGACTCACCCCTCCACTTT CASRRGTQDSPLHF
TRBD1 NA TRBJ1-2 TRBV2 TGTGCCACCTCCGGACAGGGTAACGGCTACACCTTC CATSGQGNGYTF
TRBD1 NA TRBJ2-2 TRBV19 TGTGCCAGTACCCTACAGGGGGCAACCGGGGAGCTGTTTTTT CASTLQGATGELFF
TRBD1 once TRBJ1-3 TRBV10-3 TGTGCCATCAGTGAGTCTGACAGGGTGTCAGGAAACACCATATATTTT CAISESDRVSGNTIYF
NA NA TRBJ2-7 TRBV27 TGTGCCAGCAGTTCATGGACGGGCGGGGAGCAGTACTTC CASSSWTGGEQYF
NA NA TRBJ1-1 TRBV27 TGTGCCAGCATGATTTGGGCAGGGGCTATGAACACTGAAGCTTTCTTT CASMIWAGAMNTEAFF
NA NA TRBJ1-5 TRBV6-6 TGTGCCAGCAGTCCCGCCGAGGGACTCACCAATCAGCCCCAGCATTTT CASSPAEGLTNQPQHF
NA NA TRBJ1-1 TRBV28 TGTGCCAGCCAGTCGGGGATGAACACTGAAGCTTTCTTT CASQSGMNTEAFF
NA NA TRBJ1-5 TRBV28 TGTGCCAGCAGTTTCCACTCCGGGATAAGGAATCAGCCCCAGCATTTT CASSFHSGIRNQPQHF
NA NA TRBJ1-2 TRBV6-5 TGTGCCAGCAGTCAGGGGCTAGGCTACACCTTC CASSQGLGYTF
TRBD1 NA TRBJ2-7 TRBV30 TGTGCCTGCGGGACAGGGCCCGTCTCCTACGAGCAGTACTTC CACGTGPVSYEQYF
NA NA TRBJ1-3 TRBV9 TGTGCCAGCAGCCCAGGGGCTCCGGAATTCTCTGGAAACACCATATATTTT CASSPGAPEFSGNTIYF
NA NA TRBJ2-7 TRBV4-3 TGCGCCAGCAGCCAAGTCCGGGATAGCTCCTACGAGCAGTACTTC CASSQVRDSSYEQYF
NA NA TRBJ2-7 TRBV20-1 TGCAGTGCTCAAGGTATCGGGGAGCAGTACTTC CSAQGIGEQYF
TRBD2 NA TRBJ2-7 TRBV15 TGTGCCACCAGCAGAGATGTGGCGGGGGATCCTCACGAGCAGTACTTC CATSRDVAGDPHEQYF
NA NA TRBJ2-1 TRBV4-3 TGCGCCAGCAGCCAAGTGGGGGGTAAGGGAGAGCAGTTCTTC CASSQVGGKGEQFF
NA NA TRBJ2-7 TRBV28 TGTGCCAGCAGTGGGACTCCCTACGAGCAGTACTTC CASSGTPYEQYF
TRBD2 NA TRBJ2-5 TRBV6-1 TGTGCCAGCAGTGACCGGACTAGCGGGAGTGAGACCCAGTACTTC CASSDRTSGSETQYF
NA NA TRBJ1-1 TRBV30 TGTGCCTGGAGTGTATTCGCTGAAGCTTTCTTT CAWSVFAEAFF
TRBD2 few TRBJ2-2 TRBV5-3 TGTGCCAGAAGCTTCGGGAGGGCCGGGGAGCTGTTTTTT CARSFGRAGELFF
TRBD2 NA TRBJ2-7 TRBV4-1 TGCGCCAGCAGCCAAAGGACTAGCGGGAGTTACGAGCAGTACTTC CASSQRTSGSYEQYF
NA NA TRBJ2-5 TRBV28 TGTGCCAGCAGTTTGCGACAGAGGTTCCAAGAGACCCAGTACTTC CASSLRQRFQETQYF
NA once TRBJ2-5 TRBV29-1 TGCAGCGTTGACGTGGGCTCCCTTCAAGAGACCCAGTACTTC CSVDVGSLQETQYF
NA few TRBJ2-4 TRBV6-5 TGTGCCAGCCGGCCGAAGGGTTTAGCGATCAACATTCAGTACTTC CASRPKGLAINIQYF
TRBD2 NA TRBJ2-1 TRBV19 TGTGCCAGTAGTCCACTAGCGGGAGGTGCCAATGAGCAGTTCTTC CASSPLAGGANEQFF
NA NA TRBJ1-5 TRBV19 TGTGCCAGTAGTATACAGGGTCTGGGTCAGCCCCAGCATTTT CASSIQGLGQPQHF
NA few TRBJ2-7 TRBV6-5 TGTGCCAGCAGTTACTCGGTACAGGGAGAATACGAGCAGTACTTC CASSYSVQGEYEQYF
TRBD2 few TRBJ2-1 TRBV7-9 TGTGCCAGCAGCCGGCTAGCGGACCTCTACAATGAGCAGTTCTTC CASSRLADLYNEQFF
TRBD1 NA TRBJ1-4 TRBV6-1 TGTGCCAGCAGTGAAAGGGCAGGGGGATGGACTAATGAAAAACTGTTTTTT CASSERAGGWTNEKLFF
TRBD2 NA TRBJ2-1 TRBV15 TGTGCCACCAGCCCCGCCGGGACTAGCGGGAGGCCTAATGAGCAGTTCTTC CATSPAGTSGRPNEQFF
NA NA TRBJ2-2 TRBV27 TGTGCCAGCAGTTTTGGAAGCGACAACACCGGGGAGCTGTTTTTT CASSFGSDNTGELFF
TRBD1 NA TRBJ1-3 TRBV7-2 TGTGCCAGCAGCCGACAGGGAGTAAGAAACACCATATATTTT CASSRQGVRNTIYF
TRBD2 NA TRBJ2-1 TRBV7-2 TGTGCCAGCAGCATAACTAGCGGGAGGACGAATGAGCAGTTCTTC CASSITSGRTNEQFF
TRBD2 NA TRBJ2-7 TRBV7-2 TGTGCCAGCAGCTTAGTGGCCAGCGGGAGCTACGAGCAGTACTTC CASSLVASGSYEQYF
NA once TRBJ2-2 TRBV5-1 TGCGCCAGCAGCTTGTATCGGGGGACCGGGGAGCTGTTTTTT CASSLYRGTGELFF
TRBD1 NA TRBJ1-1 TRBV5-1 TGCGCCAGCAGCTTTCTGGGGACAGACCCGAACACTGAAGCTTTCTTT CASSFLGTDPNTEAFF
NA NA TRBJ2-7 TRBV12-5 TGTGCTAGTGGTTTCGACTGGTCCCCCTACGAGCAGTACTTC CASGFDWSPYEQYF